This T cell receptor (beta chain) emerged from a study of blood T cells in healthy people across ages. Sample-barcoded 5' priming and a J-beta primer mix drove a second PCR of about 6 to 12 cycles. TCRdb recomputed calls from the 5' RACE reads with MiXCR, one row per CDR3 protein. The repertoire holds under 1,100,000 distinct CDR3 sequences, with under 30% as singletons. The CDR3 is made up of 14 amino acids. The germline gives CDR1 SGHRS, CDR2 YFSETQ. Trimming removed 5 bases at V and 13 bases at J, with 21 bases between. The same data also went into a second study, on T cells of mothers and their children. That work contributes: Related mother-child pairs showed slightly higher but non-significant overlap than unrelated pairs.

The V call is TRBV5-1, the J call TRBJ2-2; D may be TRBD1 or TRBD2 (5 bases each). The TCR comes from a girl aged 2-15 years in good health. The sample consisted of blood. The CDR3 sequence is CASRKDGTWPPLFF. CDR3 coding DNA: TGCGCCAGCAGAAAGGACGGGACCTGGCCTCCGCTGTTTTTT.